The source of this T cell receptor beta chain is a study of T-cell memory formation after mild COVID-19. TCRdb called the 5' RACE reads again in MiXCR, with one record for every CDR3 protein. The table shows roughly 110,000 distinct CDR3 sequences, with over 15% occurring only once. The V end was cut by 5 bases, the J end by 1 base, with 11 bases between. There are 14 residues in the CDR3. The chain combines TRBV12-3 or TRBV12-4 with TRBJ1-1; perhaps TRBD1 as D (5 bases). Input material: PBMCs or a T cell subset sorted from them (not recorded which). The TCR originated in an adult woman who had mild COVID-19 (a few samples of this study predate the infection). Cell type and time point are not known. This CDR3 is CASSLPGGNTEAFF. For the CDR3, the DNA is TGTGCCAGCAGTCTCCCCGGGGGGAACACTGAAGCTTTCTTT.